Sequencing of this T cell receptor beta chain was carried out in a study of preoperative IRX-2 immunotherapy in early breast cancer. Treatment denoted: preoperative locoregional IRX-2 cytokine immunotherapy. Patients received preoperative, locoregional IRX-2 cytokine immunotherapy in a phase Ib study. Here immunoSEQ multiplex PCR was the method, and the copy in TCRdb shows in-frame clones only, minus some. Seen here are 30,000 to 35,000 clones, roughly 96% observed once, and the top ten hold nearly 6.5%. V dropped 5 bases and J dropped 2 bases, with 15 bases sitting between them. CDR1 and CDR2 (germline): SGHTA, FQGNSA. This CDR3 spans 15 amino acids.

This chain links TRBV7-2 with TRBJ2-5; weak D call: TRBD2 (6 bases). The sequence was collected from a human donor with breast cancer. This specimen was collected from a patient treated with IRX-2 immunotherapy. DNA for the CDR3: TGTGCCAGCAGCCAACTCGGGACTGTTCAAGAGACCCAGTACTTC. As protein: CASSQLGTVQETQYF.